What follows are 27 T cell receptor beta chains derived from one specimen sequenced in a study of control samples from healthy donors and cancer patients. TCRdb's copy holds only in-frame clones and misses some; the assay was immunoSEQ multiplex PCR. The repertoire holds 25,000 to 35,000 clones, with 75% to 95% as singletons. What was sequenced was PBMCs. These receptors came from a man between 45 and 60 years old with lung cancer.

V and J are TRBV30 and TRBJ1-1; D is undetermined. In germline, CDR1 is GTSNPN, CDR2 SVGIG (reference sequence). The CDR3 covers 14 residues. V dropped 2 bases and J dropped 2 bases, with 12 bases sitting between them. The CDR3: CAWSRTDHNTEAFF. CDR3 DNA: TGTGCCTGGAGTCGGACCGATCACAACACTGAAGCTTTCTTT.

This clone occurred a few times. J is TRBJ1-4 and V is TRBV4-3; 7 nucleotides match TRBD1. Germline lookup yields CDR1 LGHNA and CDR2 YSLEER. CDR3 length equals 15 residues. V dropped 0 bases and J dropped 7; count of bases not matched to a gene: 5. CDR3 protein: CASSQDSGGGEKLFF. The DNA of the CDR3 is TGCGCCAGCAGCCAAGATTCAGGGGGAGGTGAAAAACTGTTTTTT.

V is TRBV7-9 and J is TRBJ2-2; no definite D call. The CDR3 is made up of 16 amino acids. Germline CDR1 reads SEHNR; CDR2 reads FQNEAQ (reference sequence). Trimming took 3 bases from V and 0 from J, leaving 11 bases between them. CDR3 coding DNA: TGTGCCAGCAGCTTCGATGAAGACCCGAACACCGGGGAGCTGTTTTTT. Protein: CASSFDEDPNTGELFF. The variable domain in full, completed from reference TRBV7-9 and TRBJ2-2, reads DTGVSQNPRHKITKRGQNVTFRCDPISEHNRLYWYRQTLGQGPEFLTYFQNEAQLEKSRLLSDRFSAERPKGSFSTLEIQRTEQGDSAMYLCASSFDEDPNTGELFFGEGSRLTVL.

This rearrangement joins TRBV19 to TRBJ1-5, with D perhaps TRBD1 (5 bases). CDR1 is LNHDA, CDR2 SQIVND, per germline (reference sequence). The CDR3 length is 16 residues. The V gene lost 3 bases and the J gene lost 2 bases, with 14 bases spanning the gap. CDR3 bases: TGTGCCAGTAGTATGAGTGAGAGCAGGGGCAATCAGCCCCAGCATTTT. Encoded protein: CASSMSESRGNQPQHF. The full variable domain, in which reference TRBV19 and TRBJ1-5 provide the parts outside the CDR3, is DGGITQSPKYLFRKEGQNVTLSCEQNLNHDAMYWYRQDPGQGLRLIYYSQIVNDFQKGDIAEGYSVSREKKESFPLTVTSAQKNPTAFYLCASSMSESRGNQPQHFGDGTRLSIL.

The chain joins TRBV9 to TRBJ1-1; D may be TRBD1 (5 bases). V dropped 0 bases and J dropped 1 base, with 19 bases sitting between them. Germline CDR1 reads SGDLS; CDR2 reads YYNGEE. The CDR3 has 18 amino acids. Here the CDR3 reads CASSVDPDKGTGNTEAFF. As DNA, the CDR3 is TGTGCCAGCAGCGTAGATCCCGACAAGGGAACAGGGAACACTGAAGCTTTCTTT.

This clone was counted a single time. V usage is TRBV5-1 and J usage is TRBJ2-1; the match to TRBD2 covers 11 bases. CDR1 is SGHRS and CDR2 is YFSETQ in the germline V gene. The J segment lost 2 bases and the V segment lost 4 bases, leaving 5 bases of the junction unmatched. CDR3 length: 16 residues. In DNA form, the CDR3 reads TGCGCCAGCAGCAGTAGCGGGGGGGTCACCTACAATGAGCAGTTCTTC. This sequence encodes CASSSSGGVTYNEQFF.

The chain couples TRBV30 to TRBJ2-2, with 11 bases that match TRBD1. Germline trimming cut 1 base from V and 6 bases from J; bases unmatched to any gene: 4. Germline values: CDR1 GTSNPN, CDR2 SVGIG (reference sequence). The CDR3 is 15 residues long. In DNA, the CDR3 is TGTGCCTGGAGTGAAGGACAGGGGGCTGCCGGGGAGCTGTTTTTT. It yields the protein CAWSEGQGAAGELFF. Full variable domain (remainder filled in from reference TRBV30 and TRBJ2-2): SQTIHQWPATLVQPVGSPLSLECTVEGTSNPNLYWYRQAAGRGLQLLFYSVGIGQISSEVPQNLSASRPQDRQFILSSKKLLLSDSGFYLCAWSEGQGAAGELFFGEGSRLTVL.

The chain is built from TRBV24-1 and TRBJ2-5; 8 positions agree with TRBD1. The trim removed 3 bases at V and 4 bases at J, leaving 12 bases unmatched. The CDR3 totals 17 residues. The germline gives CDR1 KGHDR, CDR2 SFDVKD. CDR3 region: CATSDGRTGTLGETQYF. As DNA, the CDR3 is TGTGCCACCAGTGATGGAAGGACAGGGACCTTAGGAGAGACCCAGTACTTC.

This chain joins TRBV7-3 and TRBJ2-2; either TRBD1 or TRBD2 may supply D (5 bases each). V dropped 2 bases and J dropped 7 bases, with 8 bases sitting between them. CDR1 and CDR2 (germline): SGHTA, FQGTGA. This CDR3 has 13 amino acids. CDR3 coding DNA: TGTGCCAGCAGCTTAGGGGGTATCGGGGAGCTGTTTTTT. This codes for CASSLGGIGELFF.

The CDR3: CASSPLGRGFQETQYF. As DNA, the CDR3 is TGCGCCAGCAGCCCCCTCGGGCGGGGGTTCCAAGAGACCCAGTACTTC. The chain is built from TRBV5-1 and TRBJ2-5; 7 bases match TRBD2. V trimming: 4 bases; J trimming: 1 base; junction bases outside the gene matches: 10. Looked up from germline, CDR1 is SGHRS and CDR2 is YFSETQ. CDR3 size: 16 residues.

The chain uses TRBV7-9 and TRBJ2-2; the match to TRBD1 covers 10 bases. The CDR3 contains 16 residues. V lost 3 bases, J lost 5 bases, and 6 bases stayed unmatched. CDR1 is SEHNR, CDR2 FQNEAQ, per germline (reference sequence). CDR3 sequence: CASSLVGTGETGELFF. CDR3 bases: TGTGCCAGCAGCTTGGTTGGGACAGGGGAGACCGGGGAGCTGTTTTTT. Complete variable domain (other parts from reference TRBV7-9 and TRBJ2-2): DTGVSQNPRHKITKRGQNVTFRCDPISEHNRLYWYRQTLGQGPEFLTYFQNEAQLEKSRLLSDRFSAERPKGSFSTLEIQRTEQGDSAMYLCASSLVGTGETGELFFGEGSRLTVL.

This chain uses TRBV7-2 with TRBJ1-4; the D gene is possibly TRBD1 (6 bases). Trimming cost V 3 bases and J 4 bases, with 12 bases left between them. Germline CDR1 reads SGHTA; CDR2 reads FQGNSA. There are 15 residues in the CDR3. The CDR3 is CASSFQGSVNEKLFF. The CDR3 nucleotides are TGTGCCAGCAGCTTTCAGGGGTCGGTTAATGAAAAACTGTTTTTT.

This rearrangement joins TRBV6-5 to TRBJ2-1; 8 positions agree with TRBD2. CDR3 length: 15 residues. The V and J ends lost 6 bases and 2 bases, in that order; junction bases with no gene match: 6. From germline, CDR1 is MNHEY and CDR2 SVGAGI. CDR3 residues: CASRPSGGPYNEQFF. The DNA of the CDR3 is TGTGCCAGCAGACCAAGCGGGGGCCCCTACAATGAGCAGTTCTTC.

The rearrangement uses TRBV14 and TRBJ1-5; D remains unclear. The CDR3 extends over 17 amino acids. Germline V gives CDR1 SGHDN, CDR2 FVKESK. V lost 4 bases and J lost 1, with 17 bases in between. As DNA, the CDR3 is TGTGCCAGCAGCCCGGTCACCCTCCAGAGAAGCAATCAGCCCCAGCATTTT. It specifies CASSPVTLQRSNQPQHF.

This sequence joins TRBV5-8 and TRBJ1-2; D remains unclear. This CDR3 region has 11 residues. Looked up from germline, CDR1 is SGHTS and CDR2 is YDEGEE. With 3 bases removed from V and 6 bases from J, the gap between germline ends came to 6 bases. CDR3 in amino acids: CASSSPHGYTF. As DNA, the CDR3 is TGTGCCAGCAGCTCCCCCCATGGCTACACCTTC.

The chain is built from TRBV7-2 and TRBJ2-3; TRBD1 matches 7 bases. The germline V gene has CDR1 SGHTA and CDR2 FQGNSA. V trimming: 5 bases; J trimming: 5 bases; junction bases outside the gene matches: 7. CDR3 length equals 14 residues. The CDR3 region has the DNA TGTGCCAGCAGCAAGGGACAGAACAGAGATACGCAGTATTTT. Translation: CASSKGQNRDTQYF.

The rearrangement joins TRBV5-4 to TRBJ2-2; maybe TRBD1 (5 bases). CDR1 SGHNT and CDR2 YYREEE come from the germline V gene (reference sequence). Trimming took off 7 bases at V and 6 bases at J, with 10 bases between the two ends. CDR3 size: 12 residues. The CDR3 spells CASGARPGELFF. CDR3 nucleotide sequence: TGTGCCAGCGGGGCTCGCCCCGGGGAGCTGTTTTTT.

The CDR3 is CATSRDRGQGGETQYF. In nucleotides, the CDR3 is TGTGCCACCAGCAGAGATAGGGGACAGGGAGGAGAGACCCAGTACTTC. J is TRBJ2-5 and V is TRBV15; 9 bases are a match to TRBD1. The V segment lost 0 bases and the J segment 4 bases; nucleotides outside the gene matches: 6. Per the germline V gene, CDR1 is LNHNV and CDR2 is YYDKDF (reference sequence). This CDR3 contains 16 residues.

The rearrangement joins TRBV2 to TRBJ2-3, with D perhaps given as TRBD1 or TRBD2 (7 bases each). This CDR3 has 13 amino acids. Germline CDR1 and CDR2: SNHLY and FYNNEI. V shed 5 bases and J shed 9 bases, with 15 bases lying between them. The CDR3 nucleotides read TGTGCCAGCAGTTTACAGGGGAGGGACACGCAGTATTTT. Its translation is CASSLQGRDTQYF.

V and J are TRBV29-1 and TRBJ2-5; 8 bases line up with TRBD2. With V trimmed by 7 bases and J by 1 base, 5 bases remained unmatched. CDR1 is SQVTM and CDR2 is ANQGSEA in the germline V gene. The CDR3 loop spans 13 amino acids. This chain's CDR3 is CSANGLAQETQYF. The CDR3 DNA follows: TGCAGCGCCAACGGACTAGCCCAAGAGACCCAGTACTTC.

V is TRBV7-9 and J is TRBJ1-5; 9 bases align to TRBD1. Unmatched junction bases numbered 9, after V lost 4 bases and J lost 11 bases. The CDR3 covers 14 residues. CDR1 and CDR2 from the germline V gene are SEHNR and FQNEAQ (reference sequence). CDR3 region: CASSSQGQGEAQHF. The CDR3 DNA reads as TGTGCCAGCAGCTCACAGGGACAGGGAGAGGCCCAGCATTTT.

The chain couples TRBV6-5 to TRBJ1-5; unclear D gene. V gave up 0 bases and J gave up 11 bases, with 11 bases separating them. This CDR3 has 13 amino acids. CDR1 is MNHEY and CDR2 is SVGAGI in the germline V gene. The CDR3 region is CASSYSNSRTQHF. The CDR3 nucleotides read TGTGCCAGCAGTTACTCGAATTCGCGGACCCAGCATTTT.

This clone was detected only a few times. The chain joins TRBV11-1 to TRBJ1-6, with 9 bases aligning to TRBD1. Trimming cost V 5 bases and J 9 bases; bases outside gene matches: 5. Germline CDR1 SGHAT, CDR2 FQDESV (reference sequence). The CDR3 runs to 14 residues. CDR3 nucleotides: TGTGCCAGCAGCCCGACAGGGGGAACTTCACCCCTCCACTTT. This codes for CASSPTGGTSPLHF.

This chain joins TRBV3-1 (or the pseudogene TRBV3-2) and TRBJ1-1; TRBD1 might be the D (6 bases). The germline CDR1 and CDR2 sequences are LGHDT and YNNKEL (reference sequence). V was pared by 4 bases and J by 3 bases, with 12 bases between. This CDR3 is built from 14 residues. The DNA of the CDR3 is TGTGCCAGCAGCCGCAGGGGTGGGGACACTGAAGCTTTCTTT. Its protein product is CASSRRGGDTEAFF.

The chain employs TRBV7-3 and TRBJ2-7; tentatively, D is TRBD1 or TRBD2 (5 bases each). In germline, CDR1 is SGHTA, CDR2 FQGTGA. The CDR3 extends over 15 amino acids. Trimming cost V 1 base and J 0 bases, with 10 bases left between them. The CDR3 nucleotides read TGTGCCAGCAGCTTAATTTATGGGGGCTCCTACGAGCAGTACTTC. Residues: CASSLIYGGSYEQYF.

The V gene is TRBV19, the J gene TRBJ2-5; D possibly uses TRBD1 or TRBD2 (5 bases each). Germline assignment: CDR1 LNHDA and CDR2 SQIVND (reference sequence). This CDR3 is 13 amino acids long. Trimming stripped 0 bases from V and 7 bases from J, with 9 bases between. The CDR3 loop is CASSIEGTRTQYF. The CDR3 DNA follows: TGTGCCAGTAGTATAGAGGGGACCCGGACCCAGTACTTC.

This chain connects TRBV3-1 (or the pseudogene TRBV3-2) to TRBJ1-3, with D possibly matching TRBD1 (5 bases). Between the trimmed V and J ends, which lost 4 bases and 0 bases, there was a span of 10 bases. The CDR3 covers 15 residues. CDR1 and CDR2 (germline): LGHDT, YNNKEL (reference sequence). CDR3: CASSPGLGSGNTIYF. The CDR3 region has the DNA TGTGCCAGCAGCCCGGGACTAGGCTCTGGAAACACCATATATTTT.